A single TCR beta chain is shown here with its context. Primers: 60 V beta forward and 13 J beta reverse. Profiling relied on immunoSEQ multiplex PCR, and the TCRdb table lists in-frame clones only, not all of them. In the table there are almost 65,000 clones, 82% of which are singletons. This entry comes from a study of glioma-infiltrating T cells after dendritic cell vaccination. About the research overall: Patients received autologous tumor lysate-pulsed dendritic cell vaccination between about 2003 and 2013.

The CDR3 runs to 16 residues. Germline V gene data show CDR1 as SGHDT and CDR2 as YYEEEE. Trimming cost V 4 bases and J 4 bases, with 15 bases left between them. This chain uses TRBV5-6 with TRBJ2-6; D unresolved. The sequencing used blood, collected before dendritic cell vaccination. This receptor was identified in a human donor with glioblastoma. In DNA, the CDR3 is TGTGCCAGCAGCCCCCGCGGTCCTGGGGGGGCCAACGTCCTGACTTTC. Its translation is CASSPRGPGGANVLTF.